This T cell receptor (beta chain) was identified in a study of T cell repertoires in cytomegalovirus infection. Overall study: It can be stated that public TCR beta signatures indicated CMV infection as well as a matching HLA type.

The germline V and J ends were trimmed by 1 base and 3 bases, with 10 bases remaining between them. CDR3 length: 15 amino acids. Germline CDR1 is SEHNR and CDR2 is FQNEAQ (reference sequence). TCRdb re-called the reads through MiXCR, storing one row per CDR3 protein. The repertoire includes roughly 640,000 distinct CDR3 sequences, approximately 24% of them detected once, and around 8% sits in the top ten. This clonotype has a count of ten or more. The target antigen is unknown. The study, taken as a whole, reports: There were carriers of CMV plus the relevant HLA, and cumulative public TCR beta family frequency identified them. The ex vivo response was dominated by HLA-C-restricted CMV-specific TCR beta clonotypes.

V is TRBV7-9 and J is TRBJ2-1, with a possible D match to TRBD2 (5 bases). The sequencing input was CD8+ T cells from PBMCs. This sequence originates from a human donor in good health (CMV status not recorded). Some clones in this sample may be carry-over from other donors' samples. The CDR3 region is CASSLVTGIYNEQFF. CDR3 in DNA: TGTGCCAGCAGCTTAGTTACGGGGATCTACAATGAGCAGTTCTTC.